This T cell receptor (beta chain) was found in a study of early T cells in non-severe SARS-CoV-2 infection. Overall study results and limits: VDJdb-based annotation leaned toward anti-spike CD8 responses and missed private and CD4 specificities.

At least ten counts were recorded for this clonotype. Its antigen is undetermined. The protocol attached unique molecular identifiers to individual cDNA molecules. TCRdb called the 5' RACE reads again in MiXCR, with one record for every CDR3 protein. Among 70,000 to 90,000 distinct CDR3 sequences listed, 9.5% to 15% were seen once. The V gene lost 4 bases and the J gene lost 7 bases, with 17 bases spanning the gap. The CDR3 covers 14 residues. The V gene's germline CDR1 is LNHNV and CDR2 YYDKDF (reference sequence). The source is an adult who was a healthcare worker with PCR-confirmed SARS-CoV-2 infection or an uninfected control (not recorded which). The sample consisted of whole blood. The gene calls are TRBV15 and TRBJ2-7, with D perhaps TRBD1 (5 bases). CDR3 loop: CATSTLKGVLEQYF. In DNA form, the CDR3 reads TGTGCCACCAGCACCCTAAAAGGGGTGTTGGAGCAGTACTTC.